This record looks at one T cell receptor (beta chain) sequence and its context. The data belong to a study of T cells in localized non-small cell lung cancer. V shed 2 bases, J shed 2 bases, and the junction held 3 bases outside the gene matches. In germline, CDR1 is SGHRS, CDR2 YFSETQ. CDR3 size: 15 residues. The table came from immunoSEQ multiplex PCR; TCRdb's copy has only in-frame clones and leaves some out. Of about 52,000 clones in the sample, approximately 86% were seen once. This material consisted of PBMCs, taken before any cancer treatment. The gene calls are TRBV5-1 and TRBJ2-7; TRBD2 aligns across 11 bases. The receptor comes from a female donor with stage II lung adenocarcinoma. Written as DNA, the CDR3 is TGCGCCAGCAGCTTACTAGCGGGGGCGACCTACGAGCAGTACTTC. The encoded protein is CASSLLAGATYEQYF.